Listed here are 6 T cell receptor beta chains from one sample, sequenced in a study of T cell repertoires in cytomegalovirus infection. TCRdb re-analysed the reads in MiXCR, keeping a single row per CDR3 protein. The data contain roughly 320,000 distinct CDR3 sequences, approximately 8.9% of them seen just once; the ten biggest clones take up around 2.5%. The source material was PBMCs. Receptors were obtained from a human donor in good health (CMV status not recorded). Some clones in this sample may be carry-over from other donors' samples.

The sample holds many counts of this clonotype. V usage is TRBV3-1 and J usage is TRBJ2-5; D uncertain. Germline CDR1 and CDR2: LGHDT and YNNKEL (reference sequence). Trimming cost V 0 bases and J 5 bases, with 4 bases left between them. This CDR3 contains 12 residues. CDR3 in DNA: TGTGCCAGCAGCCAAGATGTGGAGACCCAGTACTTC. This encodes CASSQDVETQYF.

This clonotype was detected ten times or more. CDR3 nucleotide sequence: TGTGCCAGCAGCCGGACAGGGGTCCCCTCCTACGAGCAGTACTTC. This encodes CASSRTGVPSYEQYF. The J gene is TRBJ2-7, the V gene TRBV12-3 or TRBV12-4; 9 positions match TRBD1. V dropped 6 bases and J dropped 0; count of bases not matched to a gene: 6. This CDR3 has 15 residues.

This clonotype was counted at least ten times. The CDR3 DNA is TGCAGTGCAAAGAGGGTCGTGGGAACCGGGGAGCTGTTTTTT. This translates into CSAKRVVGTGELFF. The rearrangement uses TRBV20-1 and TRBJ2-2; D may be TRBD2 (5 bases). The CDR3 contains 14 residues. The V gene's germline CDR1 is DFQATT and CDR2 SNEGSKA (reference sequence). The germline V and J ends were trimmed by 6 bases and 5 bases, with 16 bases remaining between them.

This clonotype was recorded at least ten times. CDR3 sequence: CASGLQGAGEQFF. The CDR3 nucleotides read TGTGCTAGTGGCTTACAGGGGGCGGGGGAGCAGTTCTTC. The gene calls are TRBV12-5 and TRBJ2-1; 9 bases are a match to TRBD1. This CDR3 has 13 residues. In germline, CDR1 is LGHNT, CDR2 FRNRAP. Trimming took 6 bases from V and 10 from J; bases not matched to a gene: 7.

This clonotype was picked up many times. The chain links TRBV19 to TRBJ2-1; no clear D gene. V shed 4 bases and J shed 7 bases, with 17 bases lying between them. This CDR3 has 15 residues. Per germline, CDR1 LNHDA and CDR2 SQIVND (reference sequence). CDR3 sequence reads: CASSTTTGLWNEQFF. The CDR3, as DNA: TGTGCCAGTAGTACCACCACCGGGCTTTGGAATGAGCAGTTCTTC.

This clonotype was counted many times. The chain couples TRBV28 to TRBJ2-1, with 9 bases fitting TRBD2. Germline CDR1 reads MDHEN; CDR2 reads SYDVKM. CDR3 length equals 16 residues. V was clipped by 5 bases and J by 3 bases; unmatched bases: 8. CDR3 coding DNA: TGTGCCAGCAGTCGATTAGCGGGGGTACTCTACAATGAGCAGTTCTTC. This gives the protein CASSRLAGVLYNEQFF.